These 3 T cell receptor beta chains share one sample of origin, sequenced in a study of blood T cell repertoires in COVID-19. The assay was immunoSEQ multiplex PCR, and TCRdb's table has in-frame clones only and misses some. The sample yields tens of thousands of clones, about 89% seen once. Material for sequencing was PBMCs or T cells enriched from blood (not recorded which). The receptors come from a woman aged 45-59 years with acute COVID-19.

J is TRBJ2-7 and V is TRBV5-6; 9 bases map to TRBD2. This CDR3 contains 16 residues. Losses at the gene ends were 0 bases for V and 4 bases for J; bases not matched to a gene: 8. CDR1 is SGHDT and CDR2 is YYEEEE in the germline V gene. The CDR3 protein is CASSLATLAGEYEQYF. As DNA, the CDR3 is TGTGCCAGCAGCTTGGCCACGTTAGCGGGAGAATACGAGCAGTACTTC. Supplemented by reference TRBV5-6 and TRBJ2-7, the full variable domain reads DAGVTQSPTHLIKTRGQQVTLRCSPKSGHDTVSWYQQALGQGPQFIFQYYEEEERQRGNFPDRFSGHQFPNYSSELNVNALLLGDSALYLCASSLATLAGEYEQYFGPGTRLTVT.

This sequence joins TRBV5-1 and TRBJ1-2, with TRBD1 matching 11 bases. V lost 0 bases and J lost 6; bases outside the gene matches: 4. The CDR3 runs to 15 residues. Germline V gives CDR1 SGHRS, CDR2 YFSETQ. CDR3 bases: TGCGCCAGCAGCTTGGAGGGACAGGGGGTGGATGGCTACACCTTC. Translation: CASSLEGQGVDGYTF.

The chain carries TRBV29-1 and TRBJ1-1, with D perhaps matching TRBD1 (5 bases). The germline V gene has CDR1 SQVTM and CDR2 ANQGSEA. The V and J ends lost 7 bases and 6 bases respectively, with 12 bases between them. CDR3 length: 11 amino acids. CDR3 in DNA: TGCAGCGCCTGGAGGGGCCCTGAAGCTTTCTTT. Residues: CSAWRGPEAFF.